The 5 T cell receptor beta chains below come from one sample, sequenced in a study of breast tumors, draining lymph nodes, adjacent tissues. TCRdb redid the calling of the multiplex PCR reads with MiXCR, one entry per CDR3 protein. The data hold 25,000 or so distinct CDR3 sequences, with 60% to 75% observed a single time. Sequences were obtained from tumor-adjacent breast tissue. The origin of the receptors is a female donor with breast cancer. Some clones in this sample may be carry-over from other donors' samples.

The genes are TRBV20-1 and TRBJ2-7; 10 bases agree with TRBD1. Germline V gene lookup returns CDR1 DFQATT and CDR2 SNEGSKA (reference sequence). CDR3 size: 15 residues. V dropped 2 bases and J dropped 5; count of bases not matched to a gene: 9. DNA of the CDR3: TGCAGTGCTAGACGAAGCCGGGACAGGGGCCACGAGCAGTACTTC. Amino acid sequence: CSARRSRDRGHEQYF.

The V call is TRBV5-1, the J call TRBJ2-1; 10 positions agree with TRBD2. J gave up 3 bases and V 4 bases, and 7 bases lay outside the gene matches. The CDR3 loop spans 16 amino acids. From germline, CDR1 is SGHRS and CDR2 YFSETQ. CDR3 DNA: TGCGCCAGCAGCAAGCGGGAGGGCATAGACTACAATGAGCAGTTCTTC. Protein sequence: CASSKREGIDYNEQFF.

CDR3 nucleotides: TGTGCCACCAGCAGAGAGCGGGTCGGAAGGGGATATTCACCCCTCCACTTT. It codes for CATSRERVGRGYSPLHF. The J gene is TRBJ1-6, the V gene TRBV15; D is perhaps TRBD1 (5 bases). V dropped 0 bases and J dropped 8 bases, with 17 bases sitting between them. The germline V gene encodes CDR1 LNHNV and CDR2 YYDKDF (reference sequence). The CDR3 totals 17 residues.

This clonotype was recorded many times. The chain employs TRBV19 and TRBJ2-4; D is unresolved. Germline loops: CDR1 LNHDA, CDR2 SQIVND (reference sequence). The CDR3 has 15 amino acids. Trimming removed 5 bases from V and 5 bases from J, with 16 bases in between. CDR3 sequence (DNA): TGTGCCAGTAGTCCCTCCAAAGGACGGGAAAACATTCAGTACTTC. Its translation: CASSPSKGRENIQYF.

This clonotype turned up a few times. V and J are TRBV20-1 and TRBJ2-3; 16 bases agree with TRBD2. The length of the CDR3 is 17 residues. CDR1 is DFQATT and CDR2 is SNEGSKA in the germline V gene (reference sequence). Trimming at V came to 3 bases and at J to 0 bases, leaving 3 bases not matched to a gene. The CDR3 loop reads CSARGTSGRASTDTQYF. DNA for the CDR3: TGCAGTGCTAGGGGGACTAGCGGGAGGGCTAGCACAGATACGCAGTATTTT.